A selection of T cell receptor beta chains follows, all from one sample in a study of beta chain features in type 1 diabetes. The method was immunoSEQ multiplex PCR; TCRdb's version includes in-frame clones alone and lacks a portion of them. The sample yields under 300,000 clones, about 15% seen once. Sequencing was performed on naive CD4+ T cells from blood. These receptors all come from a man aged 25-45 years with type 1 diabetes. CDR3s include the opening cysteine and the closing phenylalanine or tryptophan. D genes are given only for firm matches. A row's size may be missing; if present it is once, few, many or a size class.

.	TRBJ1-2	TRBV30	.	CAWGTLGYGYTF	TGTGCCTGGGGGACATTAGGGTATGGCTACACCTTC
.	TRBJ2-2	TRBV18	TRBD1	CASSPRDRENTGELFF	TGTGCCAGCTCACCAAGGGACAGGGAGAACACCGGGGAGCTGTTTTTT
few	TRBJ2-5	TRBV18	.	CASSPPASPQETQYF	TGTGCCAGCTCACCACCTGCTAGCCCCCAAGAGACCCAGTACTTC
few	TRBJ1-2	TRBV28	.	CASTLRGHRATYGYTF	TGTGCCAGCACCCTAAGGGGACACAGGGCGACCTATGGCTACACCTTC
few	TRBJ1-5	TRBV18	.	CASSPRRVDSNQPQHF	TGTGCCAGCTCACCACGACGGGTAGATAGCAATCAGCCCCAGCATTTT
.	TRBJ2-7	TRBV9	.	CASSVEDSPGREQYF	TGTGCCAGCAGCGTAGAGGACAGTCCCGGTCGCGAGCAGTACTTC
few	TRBJ2-3	TRBV25-1	TRBD2	CASSFSGSGDTQYF	TGTGCCAGCAGTTTCAGCGGGAGTGGGGATACGCAGTATTTT
.	TRBJ2-7	TRBV15	TRBD1	CATSPGQATYEQYF	TGTGCCACCAGTCCGGGACAGGCGACCTACGAGCAGTACTTC
.	TRBJ1-1	TRBV18	.	CASSPGQNTEAFF	TGTGCCAGCTCACCAGGGCAGAACACTGAAGCTTTCTTT
few	TRBJ1-2	TRBV27	TRBD1	CASSLSRDRGLNYGYTF	TGTGCCAGCAGTTTATCCCGGGACAGGGGGCTCAACTATGGCTACACCTTC
.	TRBJ1-2	TRBV9	.	CASSVALGNYGYTF	TGTGCCAGCAGCGTAGCGTTGGGCAACTATGGCTACACCTTC
.	TRBJ2-5	TRBV30	TRBD2	CAWTIAGQETQYF	TGTGCCTGGACAATAGCGGGCCAAGAGACCCAGTACTTC
.	TRBJ2-3	TRBV11-3	TRBD2	CASSLQLAGFSGSTDTQYF	TGTGCCAGCAGCTTACAACTAGCGGGGTTCTCGGGGAGCACAGATACGCAGTATTTT
.	TRBJ1-3	TRBV30	TRBD1	CAWSRDRGLLSGNTIYF	TGTGCCTGGAGTCGGGACAGGGGCCTGCTTTCTGGAAACACCATATATTTT
few	TRBJ2-1	TRBV6-5	.	CATNGGPSSYNEQFF	TGTGCCACCAACGGGGGGCCTAGCTCCTACAATGAGCAGTTCTTC
.	TRBJ2-1	TRBV7-9	.	CASSLSGLPEQFF	TGTGCCAGCAGCTTATCGGGACTTCCGGAGCAGTTCTTC
.	TRBJ2-5	TRBV5-1	.	CASSLDSGRAQYF	TGCGCCAGCAGCTTGGACAGCGGCCGGGCCCAGTACTTC
few	TRBJ2-6	TRBV7-9	TRBD1	CASSPGTGGATSGANVLTF	TGTGCCAGCAGCCCCGGGACAGGGGGCGCAACCTCTGGGGCCAACGTCCTGACTTTC
few	TRBJ1-2	TRBV23-1	.	CASSQSIREANYGYTF	TGCGCCAGCAGTCAATCGATCCGAGAGGCTAACTATGGCTACACCTTC
.	TRBJ2-6	TRBV10-2	.	CASRETQSSGANVLTF	TGCGCCAGCAGAGAGACACAGTCCTCTGGGGCCAACGTCCTGACTTTC